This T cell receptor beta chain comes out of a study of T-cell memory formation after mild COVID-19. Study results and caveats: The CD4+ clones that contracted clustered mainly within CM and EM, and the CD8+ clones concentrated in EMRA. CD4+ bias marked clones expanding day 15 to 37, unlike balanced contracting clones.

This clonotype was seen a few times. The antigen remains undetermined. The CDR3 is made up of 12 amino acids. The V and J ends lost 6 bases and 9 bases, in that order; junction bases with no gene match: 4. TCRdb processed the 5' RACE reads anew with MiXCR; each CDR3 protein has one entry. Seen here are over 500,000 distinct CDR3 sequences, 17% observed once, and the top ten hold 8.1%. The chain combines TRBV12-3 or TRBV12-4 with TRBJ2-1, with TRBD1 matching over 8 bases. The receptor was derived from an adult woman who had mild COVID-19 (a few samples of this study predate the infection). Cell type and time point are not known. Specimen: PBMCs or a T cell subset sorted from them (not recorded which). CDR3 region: CASSPGGPEQFF. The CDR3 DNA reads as TGTGCCAGCAGCCCAGGGGGCCCTGAGCAGTTCTTC.